This T cell receptor (beta chain) was obtained from a study of human T cells and chemical hapten exposure. Study conclusions and caveats: Sensitization with DPC brought no change to TCRs above 1 in 1000 in frequency.

Note on this clonotype: Antigen: not known.

There are 13 residues in the CDR3. Trimming took 6 bases from V and 4 from J; bases not matched to a gene: 7. Germline CDR1 is DFQATT and CDR2 is SNEGSKA (reference sequence). The time point was: healthy volunteer bleed at 6 weeks. Extraction of total RNA was performed on unfractionated whole blood. Unique molecular identifiers were attached to individual cDNA molecules within the library. In the study's own analysis: Across samples, TCR counts had a median of around 100,000 and ranged from roughly 23,224 to 750,000. TCRdb ran MiXCR on the RACE reads and lists one entry per CDR3 protein. What appears here as the V and J calls and clone size reflects TCRdb's work, not the paper's. The data show roughly 71,000 distinct CDR3 sequences, roughly 6.1% seen once.

Sample: whole blood. The chain joins TRBV20-1 to TRBJ2-7, with 9 bases matching TRBD2. This receptor was identified in a female donor in good health. Some clones in this sample may be carry-over from other donors' samples. CDR3 sequence reads: CSAVSGRGYEQYF. DNA of the CDR3: TGCAGTGCCGTTAGCGGGAGAGGGTACGAGCAGTACTTC.